What follows are 2 T cell receptor beta chains derived from one specimen sequenced in a study of blood T cell repertoires in COVID-19. The protocol was immunoSEQ multiplex PCR, while the TCRdb copy is restricted to in-frame clones and leaves out a portion. The sample yields 98,000 or so clones, around four fifths seen once. Sequencing was done on a sample of peripheral blood. The receptors here all came from a man between 60 and 75 years old with acute or convalescent COVID-19.

The rearrangement uses TRBV11-2 and TRBJ2-2; 9 nucleotides line up with TRBD1. The CDR3 is 15 residues long. The trim removed 5 bases at V and 6 bases at J, leaving 7 bases unmatched. The germline V gene has CDR1 SGHAT and CDR2 FQNNGV. The CDR3 nucleotides read TGTGCCAGCAGCCCCACAGGGGGCTGGTCCGGGGAGCTGTTTTTT. Protein sequence: CASSPTGGWSGELFF. Drawing the rest from reference TRBV11-2 and TRBJ2-2, the complete variable domain is EAGVAQSPRYKIIEKRQSVAFWCNPISGHATLYWYQQILGQGPKLLIQFQNNGVVDDSQLPKDRFSAERLKGVDSTLKIQPAKLEDSAVYLCASSPTGGWSGELFFGEGSRLTVL.

The chain couples TRBV4-2 to TRBJ1-3; D not certain. The germline CDR1 and CDR2 sequences are LGHNA and YNFKEQ. There are 16 residues in the CDR3. V was clipped by 0 bases and J by 0 bases, with 9 bases between them. CDR3 loop: CASSQETAYSGNTIYF. DNA of the CDR3: TGTGCCAGCAGCCAAGAAACAGCTTACTCTGGAAACACCATATATTTT.